These 14 T cell receptor beta chains share one sample of origin, sequenced in a study of CD8 T cells in Susac syndrome. Random-hexamer reverse transcription was applied to 0.5 to 1 ug RNA. TCRdb reanalysed the immunoSEQ multiplex PCR reads using MiXCR and keeps one entry per CDR3 protein. The data hold 150,000 to 200,000 distinct CDR3 sequences, with roughly 95% observed a single time. Sequenced: CD4+ T cells from PBMCs. Receptors were obtained from a human donor with multiple sclerosis.

The chain has TRBV5-1 and TRBJ2-4, with a weak D call TRBD1 (6 bases). The length of the CDR3 is 14 residues. The V gene's germline CDR1 is SGHRS and CDR2 YFSETQ. Trimming removed 3 bases at V and 0 bases at J, with 7 bases between. The CDR3 loop is CASSWTVAKNIQYF. The CDR3 DNA sequence: TGCGCCAGCAGCTGGACAGTAGCCAAAAACATTCAGTACTTC.

This rearrangement joins TRBV2 to TRBJ1-5; possibly TRBD1 for D (5 bases). Trimming pared 1 base from V and 4 bases from J, leaving 11 bases between. CDR1 and CDR2 (germline): SNHLY, FYNNEI. There are 15 residues in the CDR3. In DNA form, the CDR3 reads TGTGCCAGCAGTGAAGAACGCCGGGGGAATCAGCCCCAGCATTTT. Translation gives CASSEERRGNQPQHF.

The chain couples TRBV29-1 to TRBJ1-5, with a weak D call TRBD1 (5 bases). CDR3 length equals 14 residues. CDR1 and CDR2 from the germline V gene are SQVTM and ANQGSEA. The germline V and J ends were trimmed by 4 bases and 0 bases, with 10 bases remaining between them. The CDR3 here is CSVAGPNSNQPQHF. DNA for the CDR3: TGCAGCGTTGCAGGGCCCAATAGCAATCAGCCCCAGCATTTT. Complete variable domain (other parts from reference TRBV29-1 and TRBJ1-5): SAVISQKPSRDICQRGTSLTIQCQVDSQVTMMFWYRQQPGQSLTLIATANQGSEATYESGFVIDKFPISRPNLTFSTLTVSNMSPEDSSIYLCSVAGPNSNQPQHFGDGTRLSIL.

This clonotype was recorded only once. Here the CDR3 reads CASSPEQHHEQYF. In DNA, the CDR3 is TGTGCCAGCTCACCGGAGCAGCACCACGAGCAGTACTTC. This chain connects TRBV18 to TRBJ2-7, with D unclear. Germline values: CDR1 KGHSH, CDR2 LQKENI. Trimming left V 3 bases short and J 5 bases short, with 11 bases between. The CDR3 spans 13 residues.

This clonotype was picked up a small number of times. The V and J genes are TRBV12-3 or TRBV12-4 and TRBJ2-5; 7 bases align to TRBD1. J gave up 2 bases and V 6 bases, and 6 bases lay outside the gene matches. There are 14 residues in the CDR3. In DNA form, the CDR3 reads TGTGCCAGCAGCCGGGACAGTCCACAAGAGACCCAGTACTTC. Amino acids: CASSRDSPQETQYF.

This sequence joins TRBV25-1 and TRBJ2-4; TRBD1 is a possible D gene (5 bases). Germline loops: CDR1 MGHDK, CDR2 SYGVNS. The V and J ends lost 4 bases and 9 bases respectively, with 16 bases between them. This CDR3 region has 14 residues. The CDR3 spells CASSVSGQGGIQYF. The CDR3, as DNA: TGTGCCAGCAGTGTTTCTGGTCAGGGCGGCATTCAGTACTTC.

This chain links TRBV7-9 with TRBJ2-7; D is uncertain. The V gene lost 4 bases and the J gene lost 5 bases, with 9 bases spanning the gap. CDR1 is SEHNR, CDR2 FQNEAQ, per germline (reference sequence). CDR3 size: 12 residues. CDR3 in DNA: TGTGCCAGCAGCTCCAATTACGACGAGCAGTACTTC. Its protein product is CASSSNYDEQYF.

This chain connects TRBV29-1 to TRBJ1-1; D is unresolved. Germline V gene data show CDR1 as SQVTM and CDR2 as ANQGSEA. Trimming pared 4 bases from V and 0 bases from J, leaving 9 bases between. This CDR3 comprises 13 residues. In nucleotides, the CDR3 is TGCAGCGTTGTACCGGCGATGAACACTGAAGCTTTCTTT. It encodes CSVVPAMNTEAFF.

This chain joins TRBV19 and TRBJ2-7; D is perhaps TRBD1 (5 bases). Germline CDR1 LNHDA, CDR2 SQIVND (reference sequence). The CDR3 runs to 13 residues. The V end was cut by 3 bases, the J end by 6 bases, with 12 bases between. The CDR3 DNA reads TGTGCCAGTAGTATCCCAGGGTTGGGCGAGCAGTACTTC. This translates into CASSIPGLGEQYF.

This clonotype was observed a single time. The chain uses TRBV12-3 or TRBV12-4 and TRBJ2-7; tentatively, D is TRBD1 (6 bases). V dropped 7 bases and J dropped 4 bases, with 17 bases sitting between them. The CDR3 extends over 14 amino acids. The CDR3: CASTLQGSRYEQYF. CDR3 coding DNA: TGTGCCAGCACTCTCCAGGGGTCGAGGTACGAGCAGTACTTC.

The rearrangement uses TRBV29-1 and TRBJ2-2; D gene unclear. This CDR3 spans 11 amino acids. The ends were cut back, 5 bases at V and 4 bases at J, with 5 bases in the middle. The germline gives CDR1 SQVTM, CDR2 ANQGSEA. CDR3 region: CSVYTTGELFF. CDR3 coding DNA: TGCAGCGTTTACACCACCGGGGAGCTGTTTTTT.

The chain employs TRBV15 and TRBJ1-5; D unclear. Germline lookup yields CDR1 LNHNV and CDR2 YYDKDF (reference sequence). V gave up 5 bases and J gave up 2 bases, with 10 bases separating them. CDR3 length equals 14 residues. CDR3 in amino acids: CATSAASGNQPQHF. The CDR3 nucleotides are TGTGCCACCAGCGCCGCCAGTGGCAATCAGCCCCAGCATTTT.

CDR3: CASFAVGGETQYF. CDR3 coding DNA: TGTGCCAGCTTTGCGGTGGGGGGGGAGACCCAGTACTTC. This chain joins TRBV12-3 or TRBV12-4 and TRBJ2-5, with 7 nucleotides matching TRBD2. Trimming cost V 8 bases and J 5 bases; bases outside gene matches: 8. The CDR3 loop spans 13 amino acids.

This clonotype was seen only once. The chain employs TRBV3-1 and TRBJ2-2; either TRBD1 or TRBD2 may supply D (5 bases each). This CDR3 comprises 15 residues. V lost 7 bases, J lost 1 base, and 13 bases lay in between. CDR1 and CDR2 (germline): LGHDT, YNNKEL (reference sequence). CDR3 loop: CASTSGTWNTGELFF. The CDR3 DNA reads TGTGCCAGCACCTCCGGGACGTGGAACACCGGGGAGCTGTTTTTT.